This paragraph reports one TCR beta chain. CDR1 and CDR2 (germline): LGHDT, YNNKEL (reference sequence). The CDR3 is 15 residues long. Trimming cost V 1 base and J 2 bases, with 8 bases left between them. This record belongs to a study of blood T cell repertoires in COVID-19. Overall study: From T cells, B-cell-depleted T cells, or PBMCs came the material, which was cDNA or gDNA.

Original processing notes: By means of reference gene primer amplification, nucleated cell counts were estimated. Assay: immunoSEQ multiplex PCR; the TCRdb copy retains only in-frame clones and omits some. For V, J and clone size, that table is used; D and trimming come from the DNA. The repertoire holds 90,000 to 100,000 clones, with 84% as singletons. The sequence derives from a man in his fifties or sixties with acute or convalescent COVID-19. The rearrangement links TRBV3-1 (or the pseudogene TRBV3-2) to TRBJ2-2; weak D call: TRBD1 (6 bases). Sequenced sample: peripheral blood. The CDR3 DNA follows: TGTGCCAGCAGCCAAGCAGGGGCTAACACCGGGGAGCTGTTTTTT. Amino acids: CASSQAGANTGELFF.